The TCR beta chain described here comes from a study of T cell repertoires in cytomegalovirus infection. One entry per CDR3 protein, called by TCRdb with MiXCR from the reads. The table lists about half a million distinct CDR3 sequences, roughly 34% of them singletons. This clonotype was detected only once. The antigen remains unidentified. The V gene's germline CDR1 is DFQATT and CDR2 SNEGSKA (reference sequence). This CDR3 contains 14 residues. The V segment lost 5 bases and the J segment 2 bases; nucleotides outside the gene matches: 6. Material: cultured PBMCs, obtained from culture after CMV antigen stimulation. The chain uses TRBV20-1 and TRBJ1-5, with 7 bases fitting TRBD1. The source is a human donor in good health (CMV status not recorded). Some clones in this sample may be carry-over from other donors' samples. DNA for the CDR3: TGCAGTGCTTTTACAGGGGCCCGCAATCAGCCCCAGCATTTT. The encoded protein is CSAFTGARNQPQHF.